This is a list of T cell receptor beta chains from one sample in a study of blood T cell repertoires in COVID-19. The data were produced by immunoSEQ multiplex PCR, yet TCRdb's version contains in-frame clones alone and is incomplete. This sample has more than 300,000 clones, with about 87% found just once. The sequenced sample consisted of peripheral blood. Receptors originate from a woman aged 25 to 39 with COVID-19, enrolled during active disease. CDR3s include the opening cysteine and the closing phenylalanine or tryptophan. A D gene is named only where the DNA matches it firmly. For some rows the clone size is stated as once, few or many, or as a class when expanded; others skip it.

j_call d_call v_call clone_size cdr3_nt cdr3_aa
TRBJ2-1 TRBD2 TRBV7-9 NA TGTGCCAGCAGCCTTCGTGGCCTAGCGGTCATGAATGAGCAGTTCTTC CASSLRGLAVMNEQFF
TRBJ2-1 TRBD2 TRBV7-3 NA TGTGCCAGCAGCTTGGCGGGGGGAAATGAGCAGTTCTTC CASSLAGGNEQFF
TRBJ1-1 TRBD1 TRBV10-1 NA TGCGCCAGCAGCGGACAGGGATATACTGAAGCTTTCTTT CASSGQGYTEAFF
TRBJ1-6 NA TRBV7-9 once TGTGCCAGCAGCTTCCACAATAATAATTCACCCCTCCACTTT CASSFHNNNSPLHF
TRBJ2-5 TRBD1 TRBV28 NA TGTGCCAGCAGTCTTTACCTCACAGGGGGCGCGGAGACCCAGTACTTC CASSLYLTGGAETQYF
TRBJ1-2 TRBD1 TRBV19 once TGTGCCAGTAGTCTCAGACCCGGGACAGGGGGACTTGGCTATGGCTACACCTTC CASSLRPGTGGLGYGYTF
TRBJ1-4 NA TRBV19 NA TGTGCCAGTAAGTCAGGGCACACTAATGAAAAACTGTTTTTT CASKSGHTNEKLFF
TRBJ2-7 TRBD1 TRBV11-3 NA TGTGCCAGCAGCCCGGGGACAGGAAATTACGAGCAGTACTTC CASSPGTGNYEQYF
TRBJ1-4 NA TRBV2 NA TGTGCCAGCAAGTTTGAACTTAATGAAAAACTGTTTTTT CASKFELNEKLFF
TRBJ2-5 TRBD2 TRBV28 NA TGTGCCAGCAGGTCGACTAGCGGGCACCAAGAGACCCAGTACTTC CASRSTSGHQETQYF
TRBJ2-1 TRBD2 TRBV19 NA TGTGCCAGTAGTACGTATAGCGGGGACTATTACAATGAGCAGTTCTTC CASSTYSGDYYNEQFF
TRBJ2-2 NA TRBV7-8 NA TGTGCCAGCAGCCCTTTTGGGGAGCTGTTTTTT CASSPFGELFF
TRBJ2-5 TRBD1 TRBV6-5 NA TGTGCCAGCAGGAGAGACAGGGGTAGAGAGACCCAGTACTTC CASRRDRGRETQYF
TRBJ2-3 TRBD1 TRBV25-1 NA TGTGCCAGCAGTGAATTGTCGCAGGGGGCAAGCACAGATACGCAGTATTTT CASSELSQGASTDTQYF
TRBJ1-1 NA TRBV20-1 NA TGCAGTGAAGACGGGTACACTGAAGCTTTCTTT CSEDGYTEAFF
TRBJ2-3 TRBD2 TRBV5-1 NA TGCGCCAGCAGCTTGGGGACTAGCGGGAGCACAGATACGCAGTATTTT CASSLGTSGSTDTQYF
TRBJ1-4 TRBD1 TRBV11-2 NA TGTGCCAGCAGCTTCTTACCGGGACAGCCTAATGAAAAACTGTTTTTT CASSFLPGQPNEKLFF
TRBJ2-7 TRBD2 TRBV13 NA TGTGCCAGCACCATACTAGCGGGAGGGAACGAGCAGTACTTC CASTILAGGNEQYF
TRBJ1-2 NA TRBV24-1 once TGTGCCACCAGTGATCCAGATGGCTACACCTTC CATSDPDGYTF
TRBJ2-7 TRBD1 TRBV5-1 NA TGCGCCAGCAGCTTGGCCGGGTGGGACAGGCACGAGCAGTACTTC CASSLAGWDRHEQYF
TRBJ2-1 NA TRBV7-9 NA TGTGCCAGCAGCTTAGCGCACATCTACAATGAGCAGTTCTTC CASSLAHIYNEQFF
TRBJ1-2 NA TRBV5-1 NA TGCGCCAGCAGCCGGGGGGAGGCAACCGGCTACACCTTC CASSRGEATGYTF
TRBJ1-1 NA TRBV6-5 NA TGTGCCAGCAGTTACTCACAGGTAACCACTGAAGCTTTCTTT CASSYSQVTTEAFF
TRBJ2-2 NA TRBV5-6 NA TGTGCCAGCAGCTTGGCACAGATTTTCGGGGAGCTGTTTTTT CASSLAQIFGELFF
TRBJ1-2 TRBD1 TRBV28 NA TGTGCCAGCAGTTTATATGGCAGGGGGCTCCATGGCTACACCTTC CASSLYGRGLHGYTF
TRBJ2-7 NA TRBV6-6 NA TGTGCCAGCAGAGGAGGGGCCTCCTACGAGCAGTACTTC CASRGGASYEQYF
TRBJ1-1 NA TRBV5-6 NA TGTGCCAGCAGCTTGGATAGGAACACTGAAGCTTTCTTT CASSLDRNTEAFF
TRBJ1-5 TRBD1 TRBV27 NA TGTGCCAGCAGTTTGCGGGGACAGGGTTTCAATCAGCCCCAGCATTTT CASSLRGQGFNQPQHF
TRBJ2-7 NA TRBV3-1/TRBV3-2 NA TGTGCCAGCAGCCAAGTTCTCAGGCAGAGCGAGCAGTACTTC CASSQVLRQSEQYF
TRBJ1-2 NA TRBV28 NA TGTGCCAGCAGTCCGAACTTGGACAGTCCCCATGGCTACACCTTC CASSPNLDSPHGYTF
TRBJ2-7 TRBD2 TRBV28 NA TGTGCCAGCAGTTTAACAAGACCTAGCGGGAGAAACGAGCAGTACTTC CASSLTRPSGRNEQYF
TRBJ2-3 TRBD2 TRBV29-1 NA TGCAGCGTGGTGGGACTAGCGGGAGAAGATACGCAGTATTTT CSVVGLAGEDTQYF
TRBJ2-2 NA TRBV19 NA TGTGCCAGTAGCGCGACCCTAGGGGTCACCGGGGAGCTGTTTTTT CASSATLGVTGELFF
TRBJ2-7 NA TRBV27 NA TGTGCCAGCAGTTTGGCGGGGGCGCGAGACGAGCAGTACTTC CASSLAGARDEQYF
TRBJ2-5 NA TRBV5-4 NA TGTGCCAGCAGCGCGGGACAGCTCCAAGAGACCCAGTACTTC CASSAGQLQETQYF
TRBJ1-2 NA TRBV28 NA TGTGCCAGCAGTTCCCGGACGGACTTATATGGCTACACCTTC CASSSRTDLYGYTF
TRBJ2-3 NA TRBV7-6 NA TGTGCCAGCAGCTTAGCGGGAGGTACAGATACGCAGTATTTT CASSLAGGTDTQYF
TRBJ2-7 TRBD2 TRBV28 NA TGTGCCAGCAGAGGACTAGCCTACGAGCAGTACTTC CASRGLAYEQYF
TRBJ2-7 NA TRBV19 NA TGTGCCAGTAAGCGGGACAACTCCTACGAGCAGTACTTC CASKRDNSYEQYF
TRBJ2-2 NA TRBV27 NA TGTGCCAGCAGTATCGCGACAGGAGTGAACACCGGGGAGCTGTTTTTT CASSIATGVNTGELFF
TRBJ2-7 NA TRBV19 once TGTGCCAGTAGTAACGGCCGTCAGGGGCTGGCCTACGAGCAGTACTTC CASSNGRQGLAYEQYF
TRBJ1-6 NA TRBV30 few TGTGCCTGCAGGGAGGCAAATAATTCACCCCTCCACTTT CACREANNSPLHF
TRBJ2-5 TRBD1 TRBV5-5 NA TGTGCCAGCAGCTATGCTTGGGACAGGTTAAGGGCCCAGTACTTC CASSYAWDRLRAQYF
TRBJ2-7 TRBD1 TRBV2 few TGTGCCAGCAGCTTGGACAGGGGGCCTGACGAGCAGTACTTC CASSLDRGPDEQYF
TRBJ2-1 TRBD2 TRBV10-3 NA TGTGCCATCGGGACTAGCGGGGACAATGAGCAGTTCTTC CAIGTSGDNEQFF
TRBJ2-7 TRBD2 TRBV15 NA TGTGCCACCAGCAGGGGACTAGCGGGAGGTTCCTACGAGCAGTACTTC CATSRGLAGGSYEQYF